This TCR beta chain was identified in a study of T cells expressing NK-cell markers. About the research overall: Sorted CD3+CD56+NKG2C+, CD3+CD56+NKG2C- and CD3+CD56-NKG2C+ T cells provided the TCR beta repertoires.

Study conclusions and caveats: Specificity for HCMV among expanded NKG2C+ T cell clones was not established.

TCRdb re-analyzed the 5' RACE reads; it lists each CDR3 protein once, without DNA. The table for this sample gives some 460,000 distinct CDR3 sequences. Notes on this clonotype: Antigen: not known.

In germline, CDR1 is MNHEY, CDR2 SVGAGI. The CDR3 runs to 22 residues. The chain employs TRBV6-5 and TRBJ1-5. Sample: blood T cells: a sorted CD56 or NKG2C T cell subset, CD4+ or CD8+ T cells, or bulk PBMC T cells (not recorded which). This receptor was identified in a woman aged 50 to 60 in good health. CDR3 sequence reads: CASSHLTFPGRPANKVNQPQHF.